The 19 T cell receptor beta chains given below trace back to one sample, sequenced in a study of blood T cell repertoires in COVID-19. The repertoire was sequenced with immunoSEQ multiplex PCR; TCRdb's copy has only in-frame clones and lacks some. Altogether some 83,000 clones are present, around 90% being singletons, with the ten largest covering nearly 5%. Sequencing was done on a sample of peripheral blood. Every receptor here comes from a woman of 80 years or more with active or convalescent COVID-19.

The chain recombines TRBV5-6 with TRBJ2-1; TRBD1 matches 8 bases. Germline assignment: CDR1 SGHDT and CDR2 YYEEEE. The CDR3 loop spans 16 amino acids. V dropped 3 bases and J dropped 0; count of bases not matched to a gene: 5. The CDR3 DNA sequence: TGTGCCAGCAGCTCCCCGGGACAGGTCTCCTACAATGAGCAGTTCTTC. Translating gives CASSSPGQVSYNEQFF.

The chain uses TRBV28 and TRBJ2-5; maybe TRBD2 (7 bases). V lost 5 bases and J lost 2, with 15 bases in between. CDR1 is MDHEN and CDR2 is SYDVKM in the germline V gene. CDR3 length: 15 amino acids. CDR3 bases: TGTGCCAGCAGTGGGGGGGCGGCGGGGCAAGAGACCCAGTACTTC. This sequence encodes CASSGGAAGQETQYF. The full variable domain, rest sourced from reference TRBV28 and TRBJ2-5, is DVKVTQSSRYLVKRTGEKVFLECVQDMDHENMFWYRQDPGLGLRLIYFSYDVKMKEKGDIPEGYSVSREKKERFSLILESASTNQTSMYLCASSGGAAGQETQYFGPGTRLLVL.

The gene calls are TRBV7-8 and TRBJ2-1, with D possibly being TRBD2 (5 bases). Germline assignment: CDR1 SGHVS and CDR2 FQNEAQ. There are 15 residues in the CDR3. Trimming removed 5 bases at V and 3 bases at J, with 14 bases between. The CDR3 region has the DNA TGTGCCAGCAGCCTAGGGCTAGGAGGCTACAATGAGCAGTTCTTC. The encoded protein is CASSLGLGGYNEQFF.

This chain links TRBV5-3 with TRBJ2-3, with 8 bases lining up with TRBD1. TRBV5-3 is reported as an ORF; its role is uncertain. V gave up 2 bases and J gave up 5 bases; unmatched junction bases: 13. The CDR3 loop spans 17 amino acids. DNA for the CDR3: TGTGCCAGAAGCTTCGGTCCCACGGACAGGGAAGGAGATACGCAGTATTTT. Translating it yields CARSFGPTDREGDTQYF.

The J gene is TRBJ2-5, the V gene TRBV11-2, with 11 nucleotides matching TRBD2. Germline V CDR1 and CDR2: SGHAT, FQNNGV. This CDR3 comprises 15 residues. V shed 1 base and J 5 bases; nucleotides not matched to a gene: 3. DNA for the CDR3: TGTGCCAGCAGCTTAGTAGCGGGGGGGCCGGAGACCCAGTACTTC. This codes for CASSLVAGGPETQYF.

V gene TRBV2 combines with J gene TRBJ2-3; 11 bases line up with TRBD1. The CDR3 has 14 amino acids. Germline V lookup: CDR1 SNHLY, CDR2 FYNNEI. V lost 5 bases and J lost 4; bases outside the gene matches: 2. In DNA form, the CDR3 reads TGTGCCAGCAGTCGGGACAGGGGGGCAGATACGCAGTATTTT. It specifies CASSRDRGADTQYF. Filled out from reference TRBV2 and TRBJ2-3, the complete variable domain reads EPEVTQTPSHQVTQMGQEVILRCVPISNHLYFYWYRQILGQKVEFLVSFYNNEISEKSEIFDDQFSVERPDGSNFTLKIRSTKLEDSAMYFCASSRDRGADTQYFGPGTRLTVL.

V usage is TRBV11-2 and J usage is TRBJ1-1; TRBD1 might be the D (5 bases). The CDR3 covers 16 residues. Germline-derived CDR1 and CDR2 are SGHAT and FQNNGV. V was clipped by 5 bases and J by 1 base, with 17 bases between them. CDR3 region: CASSPRTLSTNTEAFF. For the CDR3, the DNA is TGTGCCAGCAGCCCGAGGACACTCTCTACGAACACTGAAGCTTTCTTT. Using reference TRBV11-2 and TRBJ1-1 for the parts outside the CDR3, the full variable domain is EAGVAQSPRYKIIEKRQSVAFWCNPISGHATLYWYQQILGQGPKLLIQFQNNGVVDDSQLPKDRFSAERLKGVDSTLKIQPAKLEDSAVYLCASSPRTLSTNTEAFFGQGTRLTVV.

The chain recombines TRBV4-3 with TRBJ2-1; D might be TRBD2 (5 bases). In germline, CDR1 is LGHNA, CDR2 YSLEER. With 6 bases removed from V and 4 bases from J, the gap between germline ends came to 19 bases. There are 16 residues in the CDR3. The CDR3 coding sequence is TGCGCCAGCAGTCCCGGACGGGGATCGGGTTACAATGAGCAGTTCTTC. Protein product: CASSPGRGSGYNEQFF.

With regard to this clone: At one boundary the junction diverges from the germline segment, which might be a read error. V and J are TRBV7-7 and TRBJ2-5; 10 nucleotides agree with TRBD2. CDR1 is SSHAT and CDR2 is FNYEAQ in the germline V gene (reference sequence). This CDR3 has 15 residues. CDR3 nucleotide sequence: TGTGCTAGCAGCCCTACTAGCGGGGTAGCTGGGACCCAGTACTTC. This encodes CASSPTSGVAGTQYF.

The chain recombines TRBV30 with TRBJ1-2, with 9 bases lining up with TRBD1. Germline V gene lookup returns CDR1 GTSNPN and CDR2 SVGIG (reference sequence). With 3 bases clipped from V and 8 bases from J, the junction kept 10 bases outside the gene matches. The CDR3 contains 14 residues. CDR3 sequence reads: CAWSDTGGARGYTF. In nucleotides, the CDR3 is TGTGCCTGGAGCGATACAGGGGGCGCGAGGGGCTACACCTTC.

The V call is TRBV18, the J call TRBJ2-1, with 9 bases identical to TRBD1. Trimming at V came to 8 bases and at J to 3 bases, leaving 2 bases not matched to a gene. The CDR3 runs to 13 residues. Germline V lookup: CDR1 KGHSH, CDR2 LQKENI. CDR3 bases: TGTGCCAGCCGACAGGGGGTCTACAATGAGCAGTTCTTC. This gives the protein CASRQGVYNEQFF.

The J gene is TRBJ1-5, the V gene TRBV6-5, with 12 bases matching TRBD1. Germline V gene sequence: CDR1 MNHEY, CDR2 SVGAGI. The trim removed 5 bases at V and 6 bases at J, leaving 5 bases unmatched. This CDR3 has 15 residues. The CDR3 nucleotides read TGTGCCAGCAGTACCGGGACAGGGGGCCGTCAGCCCCAGCATTTT. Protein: CASSTGTGGRQPQHF.

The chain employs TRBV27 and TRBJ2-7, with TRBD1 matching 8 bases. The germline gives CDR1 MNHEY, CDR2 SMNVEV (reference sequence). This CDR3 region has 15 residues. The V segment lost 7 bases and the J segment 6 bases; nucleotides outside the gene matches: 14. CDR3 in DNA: TGTGCCAGCATCAGTACAGGGGGTCTGGGCGGCGAGCAGTACTTC. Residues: CASISTGGLGGEQYF.

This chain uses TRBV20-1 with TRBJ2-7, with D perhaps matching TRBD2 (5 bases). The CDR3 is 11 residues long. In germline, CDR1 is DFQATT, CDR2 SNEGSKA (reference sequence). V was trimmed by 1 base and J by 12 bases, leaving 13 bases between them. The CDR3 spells CSARGLLEGYF. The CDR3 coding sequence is TGCAGTGCTAGAGGCCTACTAGAGGGGTACTTC.

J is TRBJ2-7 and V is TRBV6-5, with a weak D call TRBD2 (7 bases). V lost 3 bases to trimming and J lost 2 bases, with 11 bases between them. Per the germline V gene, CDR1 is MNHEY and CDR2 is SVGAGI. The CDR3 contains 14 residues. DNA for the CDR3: TGTGCCAGCAGTTATGGGGGGGCTCCCTACGAGCAGTACTTC. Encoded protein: CASSYGGAPYEQYF.

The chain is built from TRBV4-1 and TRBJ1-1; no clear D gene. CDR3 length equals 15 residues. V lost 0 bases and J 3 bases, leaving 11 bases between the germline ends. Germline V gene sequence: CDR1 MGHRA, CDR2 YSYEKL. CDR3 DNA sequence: TGCGCCAGCAGCCAAGATTACGGTTTAGACACTGAAGCTTTCTTT. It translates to CASSQDYGLDTEAFF.

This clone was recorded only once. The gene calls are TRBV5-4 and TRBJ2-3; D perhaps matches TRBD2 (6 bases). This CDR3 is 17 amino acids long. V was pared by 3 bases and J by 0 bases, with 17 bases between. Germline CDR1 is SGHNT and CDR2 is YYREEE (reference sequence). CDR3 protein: CASSSVVGGPSTDTQYF. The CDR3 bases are TGTGCCAGCAGCTCGGTCGTCGGGGGTCCTAGCACAGATACGCAGTATTTT.

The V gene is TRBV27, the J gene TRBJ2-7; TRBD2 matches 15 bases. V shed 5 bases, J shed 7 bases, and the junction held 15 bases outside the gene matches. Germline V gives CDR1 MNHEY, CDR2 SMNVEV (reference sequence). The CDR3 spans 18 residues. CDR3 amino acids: CASSTYSGLAGGLGEQYF. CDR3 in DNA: TGTGCCAGCAGTACCTACTCGGGACTAGCGGGAGGCCTAGGGGAGCAGTACTTC.

The CDR3 sequence is CASSPSTGQGLETQYF. DNA for the CDR3: TGTGCCAGTTCTCCCTCCACGGGACAGGGCCTGGAGACCCAGTACTTC. The V call is TRBV14, the J call TRBJ2-5; 9 bases agree with TRBD1. V lost 9 bases and J lost 5; bases outside the gene matches: 16. CDR3 length: 16 amino acids. The V gene's germline CDR1 is SGHDN and CDR2 FVKESK.